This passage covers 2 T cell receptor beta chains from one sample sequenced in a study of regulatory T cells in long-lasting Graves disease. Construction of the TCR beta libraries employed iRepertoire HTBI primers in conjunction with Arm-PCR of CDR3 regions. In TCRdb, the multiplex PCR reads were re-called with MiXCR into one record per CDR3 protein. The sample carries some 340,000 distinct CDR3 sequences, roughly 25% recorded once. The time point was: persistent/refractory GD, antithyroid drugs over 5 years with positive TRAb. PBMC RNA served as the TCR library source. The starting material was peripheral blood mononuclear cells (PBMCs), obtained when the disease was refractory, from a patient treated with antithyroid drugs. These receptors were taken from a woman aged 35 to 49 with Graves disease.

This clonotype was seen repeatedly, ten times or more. The DNA for the CDR3 is TGTGCCAGCAGCTTAGAACAGCTAGATCAGCCCCAGCATTTT. As protein: CASSLEQLDQPQHF. The chain carries TRBV7-2 and TRBJ1-5; no definite D call. CDR3 length: 14 residues. Trimming left V 1 base short and J 5 bases short, with 9 bases between. Germline V gives CDR1 SGHTA, CDR2 FQGNSA.

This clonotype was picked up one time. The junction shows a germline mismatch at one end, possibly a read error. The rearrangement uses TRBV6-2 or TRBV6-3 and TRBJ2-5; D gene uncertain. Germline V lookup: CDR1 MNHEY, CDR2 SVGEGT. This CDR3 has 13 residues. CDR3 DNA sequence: TGTGTCAGCAAGGAGTCGATCTATCAGACCCAGTACTTC. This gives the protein CVSKESIYQTQYF.